The present T cell receptor beta chain was sequenced within a study of OX40 agonist ivuxolimab in advanced cancers. Study overall: One patient with hepatocellular carcinoma and two with cutaneous melanoma, three in all, had partial responses.

By its share, this clone is large. Its antigen is currently unknown. General observations from the study: People who partly responded at 0.1-3.0 mg/kg had some of the least clonal expansion seen. At 0.1 to 3.0 mg/kg and by week 6, CD4+ and CD8+ T cells in the blood had expanded clonally. Some patients without response likewise showed low normalized clonal expansion.

This table comes from immunoSEQ multiplex PCR, and its TCRdb copy is limited to in-frame clones, with some not included. The table lists around 6,100 clones, roughly 80% of them singletons. Germline CDR1 and CDR2: SGDLS and YYNGEE. The CDR3 has 14 amino acids. V was clipped by 5 bases and J by 5 bases; unmatched bases: 6. J is TRBJ1-1 and V is TRBV9, with 10 bases fitting TRBD1. The TCR comes from an adult with an advanced solid tumor such as melanoma, head and neck, liver or kidney cancer. Sequencing used CD4+ or CD8+ T cells sorted from blood, obtained in a trial of the OX40 agonist ivuxolimab. This chain's CDR3 is CASREGTGVTEAFF. The CDR3 nucleotides read TGTGCCAGCAGGGAGGGGACAGGGGTTACTGAAGCTTTCTTT.